This T cell receptor (beta chain) was recorded in a study of early T cells in non-severe SARS-CoV-2 infection. Individually, cDNA molecules had unique molecular identifiers attached to them. TCRdb independently ran MiXCR on the 5' RACE reads; one entry per CDR3 protein. Of about 35,000 distinct CDR3 sequences in the sample, 5.8% are singletons; the top ten hold 7.6%. The CDR3 runs to 13 residues. The ends lost 8 bases at V and 7 bases at J; junction bases unmatched: 8. Germline CDR1 is MNHEY and CDR2 is SMNVEV (reference sequence). In its sample, this clonotype is medium-sized. Its target is unknown. Study observations and caveats: Missing private and CD4 specificities, VDJdb matching favored anti-spike CD8 responses.

The sequencing input was whole blood. V gene TRBV27 combines with J gene TRBJ1-5; 7 bases are a match to TRBD1. This TCR was recovered from an adult who was a healthcare worker with PCR-confirmed SARS-CoV-2 infection or an uninfected control (not recorded which). CDR3 DNA: TGTGCCAGCGGTTGGGACAGCAGCCAGCCCCAGCATTTT. Protein product: CASGWDSSQPQHF.